This T cell receptor beta chain came from a study of shared clonotypes between healthy human individuals. The CDR3 spans 16 residues. The V gene end was trimmed by 5 bases and the J gene end by 2 bases; junction bases not matched to a gene: 11. Germline loops: CDR1 LNHDA, CDR2 SQIVND (reference sequence). This clone showed up just once. Antigen specificity is unknown. Positive CCR7 selection of CD45RO-negative cells yielded the naive CD8 cells, and terminally differentiated effector memory CD45RA+ cells were excluded. Every contributor of samples was a Caucasian grown-up residing in Nashville, Tennessee. Libraries were prepared by immunoSEQ multiplex PCR; TCRdb keeps only in-frame clonotypes and omits some of them. Here the sample spans hundreds of thousands of clones, around 92% being singletons. Study-level findings and limits: Generation probabilities of non-shared clonotypes were lower (relative to those shared by all four donors). Some naive CD4 clonotypes, 4% to 6%, turned up in common across four donors.

V is TRBV19 and J is TRBJ1-1; 7 nucleotides align to TRBD1. The sequence came from a man aged 30 to 45 in good health. Input material: naive CD8+ T cells sorted from blood. The CDR3 DNA reads TGTGCCAGTAGTCCCAGCCCGGGACAGACTAACACTGAAGCTTTCTTT. Its translation: CASSPSPGQTNTEAFF.